This T cell receptor beta chain appears in the sequencing data of a study of blood T cell repertoires in COVID-19. Study-level background: From the United States, Italy and Spain came samples of acute and convalescent COVID-19. PBMCs, B-cell-depleted T cells, or T cells were the source of the cDNA or gDNA that made up the material.

Germline lookup yields CDR1 MNHEY and CDR2 SMNVEV (reference sequence). The CDR3 length is 15 residues. Deletions cut 7 bases from V and 4 bases from J, with 19 bases between. The data were produced by immunoSEQ multiplex PCR, yet TCRdb's version contains in-frame clones alone and is incomplete. The sample lists about 100,000 clones, around 85% occurring once. The V gene is TRBV27, the J gene TRBJ1-2; D is perhaps TRBD1 (5 bases). The receptor was derived from an older woman with active or convalescent COVID-19. The source material was peripheral blood. CDR3 protein: CASTTAGGDVYGYTF. CDR3 nucleotides: TGTGCCAGCACGACCGCCGGGGGGGATGTCTATGGCTACACCTTC.